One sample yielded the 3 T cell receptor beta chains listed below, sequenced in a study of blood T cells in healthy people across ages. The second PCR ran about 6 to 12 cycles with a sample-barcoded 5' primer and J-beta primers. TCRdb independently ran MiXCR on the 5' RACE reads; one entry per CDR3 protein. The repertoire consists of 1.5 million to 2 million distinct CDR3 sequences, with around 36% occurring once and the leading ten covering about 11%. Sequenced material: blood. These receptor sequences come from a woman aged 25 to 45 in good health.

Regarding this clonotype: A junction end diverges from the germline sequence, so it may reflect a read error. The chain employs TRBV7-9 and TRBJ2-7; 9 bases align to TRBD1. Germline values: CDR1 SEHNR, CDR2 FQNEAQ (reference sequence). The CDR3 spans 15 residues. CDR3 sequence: CVSSSQDRGLHEQYF. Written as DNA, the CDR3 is TGTGTCAGCAGTAGCCAGGACAGGGGTCTCCACGAGCAGTACTTC.

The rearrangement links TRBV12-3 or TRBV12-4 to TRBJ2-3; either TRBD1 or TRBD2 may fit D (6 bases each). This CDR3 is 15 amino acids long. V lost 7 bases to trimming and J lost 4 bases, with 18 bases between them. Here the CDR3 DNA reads TGTGCCAGCAACGTTCCGGGGGCCGAGGCAGATACGCAGTATTTT. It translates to CASNVPGAEADTQYF.

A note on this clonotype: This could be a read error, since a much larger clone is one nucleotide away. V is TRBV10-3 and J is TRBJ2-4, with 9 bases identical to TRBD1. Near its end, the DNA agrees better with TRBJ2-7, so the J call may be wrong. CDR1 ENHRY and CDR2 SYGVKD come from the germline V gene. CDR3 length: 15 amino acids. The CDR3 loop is CAIREGGTGCDEQYF. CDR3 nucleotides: TGTGCCATCAGAGAAGGGGGGACAGGGTGCGACGAGCAGTACTTC.